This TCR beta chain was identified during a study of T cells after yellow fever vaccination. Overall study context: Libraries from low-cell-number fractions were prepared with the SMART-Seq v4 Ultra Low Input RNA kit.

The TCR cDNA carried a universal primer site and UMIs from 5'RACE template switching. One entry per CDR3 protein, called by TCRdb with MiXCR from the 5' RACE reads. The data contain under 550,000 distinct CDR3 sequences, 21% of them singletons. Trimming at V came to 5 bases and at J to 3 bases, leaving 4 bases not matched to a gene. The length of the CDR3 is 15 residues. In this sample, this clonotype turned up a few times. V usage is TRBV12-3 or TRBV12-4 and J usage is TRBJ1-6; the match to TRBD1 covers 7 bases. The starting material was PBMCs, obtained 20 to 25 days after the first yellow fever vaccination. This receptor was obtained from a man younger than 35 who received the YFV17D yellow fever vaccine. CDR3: CASSGRTGYNSPLHF. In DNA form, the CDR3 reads TGTGCCAGCAGTGGACGGACAGGCTATAATTCACCCCTCCACTTT.